This T cell receptor (beta chain) was profiled in a study of blood T cell repertoires in COVID-19 (dated by TCRdb to the early 2020s). Background for the entire study: Samples from collaborators originated in the United States, Italy and Spain and spanned both the acute and convalescent phases of COVID-19. The sample metadata nearly always contained a de-identified subject ID, COVID-19 status, age in years and sex. A freely available public database, intended as a resource for researchers studying the immune response to SARS-CoV-2, is where the repertoires were released. The prospective study material was composed of cDNA or gDNA derived from T cells, B-cell-depleted T cells, or PBMCs. The dataset comprised deeply sampled blood TCRbeta repertoires from subjects exposed to, actively infected with, or recovered from COVID-19. The samples were drawn from the first 160 participants of the ongoing ImmuneRACE study and from 1,254 subjects provided by 6 global collaborators. HLA class I and class II types, where available, came from metadata supplied by the sample provider rather than from assay-based typing. Overall results and qualifications from the work: How much clinical and demographic metadata was included differed by source and by participant, and the metadata was provided uncurated.

The immunoSEQ Assay, a bias-controlled multiplex PCR, was used to amplify TCRbeta CDR3 regions from genomic DNA. On the study's bioinformatics: The number of nucleated cells in each sample was estimated from the amplification of reference gene primers within the assay. To quantify the absolute abundance of each unique TCRbeta CDR3 rearrangement, sequence reads were collapsed and filtered. For each sample, productive Simpson clonality was calculated as the square root of Simpson's diversity index over productive rearrangements. Sourced from immuneACCESS, this table was stored by TCRdb with only in-frame sequences that have V and J called. A share of the clones is absent; for the studies checked, an unresolved V gene accounts for under half, and the remainder has no known explanation. V, J and clone size reflect that table, while D and trimming were determined from the DNA. This sample gives 200,000 to 250,000 clones in total; approximately 88% of them show up just once. The ten biggest clones cover about 4% of the sample.

Participants in the prospective study were enrolled through a virtual design, were aged 18 to 89 years, and lived in 24 United States geographic areas. Cohort assignment in the prospective study relied on participant-reported clinical history from a screening survey and a study questionnaire. A participant counted as exposed if, within 2 weeks of entering the study, that participant had been in contact with someone who had a PCR-confirmed or clinician-diagnosed COVID-19 case. In the prospective study, whole blood, serum and a nasopharyngeal or oropharyngeal swab were collected from each participant by mobile phlebotomists. Prospective study participants could optionally give additional blood draws and questionnaires over a roughly two-month period. Blood samples from the prospective study were shipped frozen or at room temperature prior to DNA extraction. In the case of this clone: Its antigen specificity is not known. Base quality data are lacking; no much larger clone is found one base away.

Via the germline V gene, CDR1 is MNHEY and CDR2 SVGAGI. Inclusive of the bounding cysteine and phenylalanine, the CDR3 is 15 residues long. Only the CDR3 part of the read is kept: 45 bases, read in frame from the first base. Trimming accounts for 6 bases at V and 5 bases at J, while the number of junction bases matched to no gene is 8. Input material: PBMCs or T cells enriched from blood (not recorded which). The chain is assembled from TRBV6-5 and TRBJ2-5, and TRBD2 aligns with 11 junction nucleotides. The clonotype was recovered from a woman aged 25 to 39 who had been exposed to COVID-19. The sequenced DNA is TGTGCCAGCAGCGTTATAGCGGGAGGGGTGGAGACCCAGTACTTC. This codes for CASSVIAGGVETQYF.